The clone carrying this T cell receptor beta chain was detected only a few times. This sample was taken from a study of T cells in Graves' hyperthyroidism and ophthalmopathy. V was clipped by 2 bases and J by 6 bases; unmatched bases: 8. The CDR3 runs 15 residues. Germline values: CDR1 MNHEY, CDR2 SVGEGT. Regions amplified from RNA transcripts were the TCR beta CDR3 regions. Primed by the HTBI set, a first-round RT-PCR was run on the TCR CDR3. Using its own MiXCR run on the multiplex PCR reads, TCRdb lists one record per CDR3 protein. The table has 300,000 to 450,000 distinct CDR3 sequences, approximately 18% seen once.

The sample comprised blood. The receptor was isolated from a woman in her 30s with Graves' hyperthyroidism that later progressed to Graves' ophthalmopathy. The chain links TRBV6-2 or TRBV6-3 to TRBJ1-2; 8 nucleotides match TRBD1. The CDR3 loop is CASSYTWTGTNGYTF. CDR3 nucleotides: TGTGCCAGCAGTTACACCTGGACAGGGACGAATGGCTACACCTTC.